This is a list of T cell receptor beta chains from one sample in a study of early T cells in non-severe SARS-CoV-2 infection. TCRdb fed the 5' RACE reads into MiXCR, producing one record per CDR3 protein. Of approximately 65,000 distinct CDR3 sequences listed, 11% are singletons. This material consisted of whole blood, taken at baseline. These receptors all stem from an adult who was a healthcare worker with PCR-confirmed SARS-CoV-2 infection or an uninfected control (not recorded which). Both conserved end residues are trimmed from each CDR3.

v_call cdr3_aa
TRBV29-1 SVVGGGYEQY
TRBV11-2 ASRSSGLNYEQY
TRBV5-5 ASSLVGQGLQETQY
TRBV12-5 ASALQGYEQY
TRBV6-2/TRBV6-3 ASSYISENTEAF
TRBV21-1 ARGGYEQY
TRBV12-3/TRBV12-4 ASRSTAYNSPLH
TRBV20-1 SARPGASSYEQY
TRBV7-8 ASSSWDSNNEQF
TRBV5-1 ASSLRFSGANVLT
TRBV12-3/TRBV12-4 ASSLVLAGTTDTQY
TRBV7-9 ASSRRPSGGRDEQF
TRBV12-3/TRBV12-4 ASSPPVSGLYNEQF
TRBV9 ASSTRLAGGPQF
TRBV12-3/TRBV12-4 ASSFGPEAF
TRBV29-1 SVGRTGGHEQY
TRBV27 ASSLLQVGDSPLH
TRBV7-3 ASSSGSNNSPLH
TRBV4-1 ASTPSGGGAADTQY
TRBV6-5 ASSTRRGTGGVQPQH
TRBV2 ASSGSSGNEQF
TRBV18 ASSLRDGSTDTQY
TRBV5-5 ASSHWTGSNQPQH
TRBV12-3/TRBV12-4 ASSLVQGAGYT
TRBV7-3 ASSAPHLTGGNNEQF
TRBV28 ASSFNRNTEAF